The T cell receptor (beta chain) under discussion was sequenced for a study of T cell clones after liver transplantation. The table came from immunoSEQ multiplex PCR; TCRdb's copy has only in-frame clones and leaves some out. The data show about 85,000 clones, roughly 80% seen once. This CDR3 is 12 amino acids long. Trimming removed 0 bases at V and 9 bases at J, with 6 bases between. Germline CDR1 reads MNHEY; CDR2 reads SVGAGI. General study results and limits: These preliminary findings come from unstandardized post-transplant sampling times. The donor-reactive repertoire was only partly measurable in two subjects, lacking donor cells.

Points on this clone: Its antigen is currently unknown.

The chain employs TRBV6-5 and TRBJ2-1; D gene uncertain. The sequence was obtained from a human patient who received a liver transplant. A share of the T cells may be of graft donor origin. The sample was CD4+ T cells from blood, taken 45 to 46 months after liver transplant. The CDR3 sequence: CASSYSDREQFF. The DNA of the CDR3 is TGTGCCAGCAGTTACTCGGACCGTGAGCAGTTCTTC.